This T cell receptor beta chain appears in the sequencing data of a study of T-cell reconstitution after alpha-beta-depleted transplantation in children. This clonotype was picked up many times. What it recognizes is unknown. Germline V gene lookup returns CDR1 DFQATT and CDR2 SNEGSKA (reference sequence). The CDR3 sequence is 12 residues long. V was cut by 5 bases and J by 8 bases, with 15 bases left in between. Unique molecular identifiers were incorporated into the prepared TCRbeta library. Via MiXCR, TCRdb re-called the PCR reads, giving one row per CDR3 protein. The sample contains fewer than 700,000 distinct CDR3 sequences, approximately 22% of which appear only once. Whole-study results and caveats: T cells produced anew were the main source of T-cell counts and diversity one year after transplant. There were reportedly several hundred expanded graft clones from which alpha-beta T cells came about two months after transplant. Some patients owed their high day-60 TCRbeta diversity to surviving recipient T cells and thymic progenitors.

The sequence was collected from a boy younger than two who had a stem cell transplant for acute myeloid leukemia, so the T cells may come from the graft donor. This sample comprised PBMCs, mostly from graft donor cells, obtained 360 days after TCRalphabeta/CD19-depleted stem cell transplant. The rearrangement joins TRBV20-1 to TRBJ1-1; D gene uncertain. The CDR3, as DNA: TGCAGTGCTCACGTCCGGAGCTGGGAAGCTTTCTTT. It translates to CSAHVRSWEAFF.